Presented here are 31 T cell receptor beta chains from one specimen sequenced in a study of metastatic and nonmetastatic thyroid tumors. Patients underwent thyroid surgery, and none had received any treatment before it. From the PCR reads, TCRdb re-called clones with MiXCR. The data contain 30,000 to 35,000 clones, 20% to 25% of them seen just once; the ten biggest clones take up less than 4%. Input material: tumor tissue. The receptor source for this set is a male donor with papillary thyroid cancer or a benign thyroid nodule (not recorded which). Some clones in this sample may be carry-over from other donors' samples.

This clone was recorded at least ten times. CDR3 nucleotides: TGCAGTGCAAGACTAAGCACAGATACGCAGTATTTT. This gives the protein CSARLSTDTQYF. The chain joins TRBV20-1 to TRBJ2-3, with D possibly being TRBD2 (5 bases). The CDR3 spans 12 residues. Germline V gene sequence: CDR1 DFQATT, CDR2 SNEGSKA (reference sequence). V was cut by 6 bases and J by 0 bases, with 7 bases left in between.

This clone rates as medium-sized. This chain connects TRBV28 to TRBJ2-6, with TRBD1 identical over 7 bases. The CDR3 consists of 17 residues. V shed 2 bases and J 0 bases; nucleotides not matched to a gene: 4. Per germline, CDR1 MDHEN and CDR2 SYDVKM. The CDR3 is CASSLDRDYSGANVLTF. In DNA, the CDR3 is TGTGCCAGCAGTTTAGACAGGGATTACTCTGGGGCCAACGTCCTGACTTTC.

This clone was counted a single time. Germline is not matched at one junction end, which may reflect a read error. This sequence joins TRBV11-2 and TRBJ2-6, with 9 bases lining up with TRBD1. This CDR3 is 18 amino acids long. Per germline, CDR1 SGHAT and CDR2 FQNNGV. CDR3 DNA sequence: TGTGCCAGCAGCCCTCTGGGACAGGGTTTCGGCGGGACCAACTTCCTGACTTTC. It encodes CASSPLGQGFGGTNFLTF.

At least ten counts were recorded for this clone. This chain links TRBV6-1 with TRBJ1-2; D is ambiguous. Between the trimmed V and J ends, which lost 1 base and 7 bases, there was a span of 7 bases. Germline-derived CDR1 and CDR2 are MNHNS and SASEGT. This CDR3 contains 12 residues. CDR3 sequence (DNA): TGTGCCAGCAGTGAAGGGGGAAGTGGCTACACCTTC. The encoded protein is CASSEGGSGYTF.

CDR3 nucleotides: TGTGCCAGCAGTCCAGGGTCCTATGGCTACACCTTC. Translating gives CASSPGSYGYTF. The chain links TRBV12-3 or TRBV12-4 to TRBJ1-2, with a tentative D call TRBD1 (5 bases). The CDR3 loop spans 12 amino acids. Trimming shortened V by 5 bases and J by 4 bases, and 8 bases separated the two germline ends.

The rearrangement uses TRBV6-2 or TRBV6-3 and TRBJ2-7; 7 bases map to TRBD2. V lost 6 bases, J lost 0 bases, and 11 bases stayed unmatched. The CDR3 sequence is 16 residues long. Germline V lookup: CDR1 MNHEY, CDR2 SVGEGT. CDR3 sequence (DNA): TGTGCCAGCAGCAATTCCGTACTAGCGCGCTCCTACGAGCAGTACTTC. Translating gives CASSNSVLARSYEQYF.

CDR3 coding DNA: TGTGCCAGCAGCGTAGGAGGATACGAGCAGTACTTC. It encodes CASSVGGYEQYF. The chain carries TRBV9 and TRBJ2-7; D is undetermined. The CDR3 sequence is 12 residues long. Germline CDR1 SGDLS, CDR2 YYNGEE. Deletions cut 0 bases from V and 4 bases from J, with 5 bases between.

In regard to this clone: A much larger clone lies a single base off, so this may be a read error. The chain joins TRBV20-1 to TRBJ1-5; 8 nucleotides align to TRBD1. The germline V gene has CDR1 DFQATT and CDR2 SNEGSKA (reference sequence). The CDR3 sequence is 15 residues long. J gave up 7 bases and V 6 bases, and 14 bases lay outside the gene matches. The CDR3 region has the DNA TGCAGTGCGGCAGGGGGCAGAGTTATCGGACAGCCCCAGCATTTT. It is translated as CSAAGGRVIGQPQHF.

This clone was seen only a few times. A junction end diverges from the germline sequence, so it may reflect a read error. The chain employs TRBV6-1 and TRBJ2-7; perhaps TRBD1 as D (5 bases). CDR3 length: 12 amino acids. From germline, CDR1 is MNHNS and CDR2 SASEGT. The CDR3 nucleotides read TGTGCCAGCATATATGGACACTACGCGCAGTACTTC. Translated: CASIYGHYAQYF.

The table lists this clone with a few counts. The chain links TRBV6-1 to TRBJ2-5; possibly TRBD1 or TRBD2 for D (5 bases each). CDR3 length equals 16 residues. Trimming took off 5 bases at V and 5 bases at J, with 21 bases between the two ends. Germline V CDR1 and CDR2: MNHNS, SASEGT. The CDR3 sequence: CASSRKWGSGEETQYF. The CDR3 DNA sequence: TGTGCCAGCAGTAGGAAATGGGGGAGTGGGGAGGAGACCCAGTACTTC.

Ten or more counts support this clone. The chain is built from TRBV9 and TRBJ2-3, with 9 bases aligning to TRBD2. CDR1 and CDR2 from the germline V gene are SGDLS and YYNGEE. This CDR3 region has 16 residues. V lost 0 bases, J lost 2 bases, and 4 bases stayed unmatched. CDR3: CASSVEAGGNTDTQYF. CDR3 nucleotides: TGTGCCAGCAGCGTAGAAGCGGGAGGAAACACAGATACGCAGTATTTT.

This clone is judged medium-sized. V usage is TRBV9 and J usage is TRBJ2-1; D unclear. This CDR3 comprises 11 residues. The germline V gene has CDR1 SGDLS and CDR2 YYNGEE. The germline V and J ends were trimmed by 0 bases and 10 bases, with 5 bases remaining between them. CDR3 sequence reads: CASSVDDEQFF. In DNA form, the CDR3 reads TGTGCCAGCAGCGTAGATGACGAGCAGTTCTTC.

This clone was seen only a few times. This chain uses TRBV7-3 with TRBJ2-1, with TRBD1 matching 7 bases. Germline CDR1 is SGHTA and CDR2 is FQGTGA. The CDR3 length is 14 residues. The V segment lost 5 bases and the J segment 8 bases; nucleotides outside the gene matches: 9. The CDR3 spells CASSPQTGCHEQFF. The DNA of the CDR3 is TGTGCCAGCAGCCCTCAGACAGGGTGCCATGAGCAGTTCTTC.

About this clone itself: Germline and junction disagree at one end, which may indicate a read error. The chain recombines TRBV28 with TRBJ2-2, with a weak D call TRBD1 (6 bases). The CDR3 is 13 amino acids. From germline, CDR1 is MDHEN and CDR2 SYDVKM. In DNA, the CDR3 is TGTGCCAGCAGTTTAAGGGACATCGGGGAGCAGTTTTTT. Residues: CASSLRDIGEQFF.

This clone was recorded many times. V usage is TRBV28 and J usage is TRBJ2-2; D remains ambiguous. Germline CDR1 reads MDHEN; CDR2 reads SYDVKM. The CDR3 is made up of 13 amino acids. The ends were cut back, 3 bases at V and 7 bases at J, with 9 bases in the middle. CDR3 DNA: TGTGCCAGCAGTTTCCCCGGTATCGGGGAGCTGTTTTTT. Translation: CASSFPGIGELFF.

By proportion, this clone is medium-sized. This sequence joins TRBV27 and TRBJ1-6, with D uncertain. V lost 4 bases and J lost 2, with 6 bases in between. CDR3 size: 14 residues. The germline V gene has CDR1 MNHEY and CDR2 SMNVEV (reference sequence). The CDR3 coding sequence is TGTGCCAGCAGTTCGGGGACCTATAATTCACCCCTCCACTTT. Amino acids: CASSSGTYNSPLHF.

In this sample, this clone turned up many times. The chain carries TRBV9 and TRBJ2-7; 7 bases align to TRBD2. Germline loops: CDR1 SGDLS, CDR2 YYNGEE. Trimming at V came to 0 bases and at J to 5 bases, leaving 5 bases not matched to a gene. The CDR3 covers 14 residues. DNA of the CDR3: TGTGCCAGCAGCGTAGACGGGAGGAGAAACGAGCAGTACTTC. Translating gives CASSVDGRRNEQYF.

This clone was recorded many times. The chain joins TRBV28 to TRBJ2-4; D possibly matches TRBD1 or TRBD2 (5 bases each). CDR1 is MDHEN, CDR2 SYDVKM, per germline. The length of the CDR3 is 15 residues. Trimming took off 3 bases at V and 6 bases at J, with 15 bases between the two ends. CDR3 amino acids: CASSLSPGRANIQYF. The CDR3 DNA sequence: TGTGCCAGCAGTTTGTCCCCAGGGAGAGCAAACATTCAGTACTTC.

This clone was counted ten times or more. This rearrangement joins TRBV28 to TRBJ1-5; 10 bases are shared with TRBD1. Germline CDR1 and CDR2: MDHEN and SYDVKM. V lost 3 bases, J lost 6 bases, and 5 bases stayed unmatched. CDR3 size: 15 residues. CDR3 in DNA: TGTGCCAGCAGTTTGCTGACAGGGGGCATTCAGCCCCAGCATTTT. The encoded protein is CASSLLTGGIQPQHF.

Concerning this clone: At one end the junction does not follow the germline gene, possibly because of a read error. The chain uses TRBV6-1 and TRBJ1-1; D gene unclear. CDR3 length: 13 amino acids. The germline CDR1 and CDR2 sequences are MNHNS and SASEGT. CDR3 sequence reads: CASSAVVGPEASF. CDR3 in DNA: TGTGCCAGCAGTGCGGTGGTAGGCCCTGAAGCTTCCTTT.

The chain couples TRBV7-9 to TRBJ2-3, with D uncertain. The V gene's germline CDR1 is SEHNR and CDR2 FQNEAQ (reference sequence). The CDR3 spans 13 residues. Trimming pared 4 bases from V and 2 bases from J, leaving 7 bases between. The CDR3 region is CASSYGFTDTQYF. In DNA form, the CDR3 reads TGTGCCAGCAGCTACGGATTCACAGATACGCAGTATTTT.

As regards this clone: One junction end does not reproduce the germline sequence, and a read error may be involved. The V gene is TRBV5-1, the J gene TRBJ2-5; D is perhaps TRBD1 or TRBD2 (7 bases each). The CDR3 consists of 16 residues. Germline V gene sequence: CDR1 SGHRS, CDR2 YFSETQ. CDR3 protein: CASILGGTAAQETQYF. The CDR3 region has the DNA TGCGCCAGCATCTTGGGGGGGACAGCGGCCCAAGAGACCCAGTACTTC.

This clone showed up just a few times. The chain employs TRBV6-1 and TRBJ2-1; 12 bases match TRBD2. CDR3 size: 15 residues. From germline, CDR1 is MNHNS and CDR2 SASEGT. The ends lost 6 bases at V and 7 bases at J; junction bases unmatched: 7. DNA for the CDR3: TGTGCCAGCAGCGAGACTAGCGGGGGTGGTAATGAGCAGTTCTTC. As protein: CASSETSGGGNEQFF.

The gene calls are TRBV20-1 and TRBJ2-1, with 13 bases aligning to TRBD2. Germline values: CDR1 DFQATT, CDR2 SNEGSKA (reference sequence). Trimming cost V 0 bases and J 8 bases; bases outside gene matches: 7. The CDR3 has 16 amino acids. CDR3 in DNA: TGCAGTGCTAGAGATCGGACTAGCGGGAGTGTATATGAGCAGTTCTTC. It codes for CSARDRTSGSVYEQFF.

In regard to this clone: The junction and the germline gene differ at one end; a read error may be behind it. The rearrangement uses TRBV9 and TRBJ2-2, with D unclear. This CDR3 is built from 15 residues. Germline CDR1 is SGDLS and CDR2 is YYNGEE. CDR3 sequence: CASSIEQRYTWELFF. Here the CDR3 DNA reads TGTGCCAGCAGCATAGAACAGCGCTACACCTGGGAGCTGTTTTTT.

J is TRBJ2-3 and V is TRBV20-1, with 7 bases matching TRBD2. The germline V gene encodes CDR1 DFQATT and CDR2 SNEGSKA (reference sequence). Trimming cost V 3 bases and J 0 bases; bases outside gene matches: 6. This CDR3 is built from 15 residues. The CDR3 DNA is TGCAGTGCTAGTGACAGCGGGGTAAGCACAGATACGCAGTATTTT. Its translation is CSASDSGVSTDTQYF.

The table lists this clone with many counts. The chain recombines TRBV14 with TRBJ2-7, with D tentatively TRBD1 (5 bases). Trimming removed 3 bases from V and 6 bases from J, with 12 bases in between. The CDR3 runs 13 residues. Looked up from germline, CDR1 is SGHDN and CDR2 is FVKESK. The CDR3 DNA is TGTGCCAGCAGCCACCTCAGGGCTGCCGAGCAGTACTTC. Translated, it gives CASSHLRAAEQYF. Supplemented by reference TRBV14 and TRBJ2-7, the full variable domain reads EAGVTQFPSHSVIEKGQTVTLRCDPISGHDNLYWYRRVMGKEIKFLLHFVKESKQDESGMPNNRFLAERTGGTYSTLKVQPAELEDSGVYFCASSHLRAAEQYFGPGTRLTVT.

This clone has ten or more counts. The rearrangement joins TRBV15 to TRBJ2-1, with a tentative D call TRBD2 (6 bases). Germline values: CDR1 LNHNV, CDR2 YYDKDF (reference sequence). With 0 bases removed from V and 2 bases from J, the gap between germline ends came to 11 bases. The CDR3 runs 16 residues. The CDR3 loop reads CATSRDNPGAYNEQFF. The CDR3 nucleotides read TGTGCCACCAGCAGAGATAACCCGGGGGCCTACAATGAGCAGTTCTTC.

In its sample, this clone was seen many times. This chain uses TRBV9 with TRBJ1-4, with 9 nucleotides matching TRBD1. Trimming removed 3 bases from V and 8 bases from J; junction bases left unmatched: 17. The CDR3 contains 18 residues. Germline CDR1 reads SGDLS; CDR2 reads YYNGEE. The CDR3 loop reads CASSALPGTGHLREKLFF. CDR3 coding DNA: TGTGCCAGCAGCGCACTACCCGGGACAGGGCATTTACGCGAAAAACTGTTTTTT.

This clone is medium-sized. The chain recombines TRBV19 with TRBJ2-2, with D possibly TRBD2 on 5 matching bases. Germline assignment: CDR1 LNHDA and CDR2 SQIVND (reference sequence). The CDR3 spans 14 residues. V dropped 7 bases and J dropped 3 bases, with 12 bases sitting between them. The CDR3 here is CASKWTSDTGELFF. In DNA, the CDR3 is TGTGCCAGTAAGTGGACTTCTGACACCGGGGAGCTGTTTTTT. The full variable domain, completed using reference TRBV19 and TRBJ2-2, is DGGITQSPKYLFRKEGQNVTLSCEQNLNHDAMYWYRQDPGQGLRLIYYSQIVNDFQKGDIAEGYSVSREKKESFPLTVTSAQKNPTAFYLCASKWTSDTGELFFGEGSRLTVL.

By sample share, this clone is medium-sized. The chain is built from TRBV6-2 or TRBV6-3 and TRBJ2-7; D is uncertain. Trimming took 0 bases from V and 6 from J, leaving 12 bases between them. CDR1 is MNHEY and CDR2 is SVGEGT in the germline V gene. The CDR3 runs to 14 residues. The CDR3 coding sequence is TGTGCCAGCAGTTACTCCTGGCCAGGTAGCGAGCAGTACTTC. This encodes CASSYSWPGSEQYF.